Listed here are 14 T cell receptor beta chains from one sample, sequenced in a study of cytomegalovirus exposure and HLA in healthy donors. In the PCR, 60 Vbeta and 13 Jbeta primers were used. Measured with immunoSEQ multiplex PCR; TCRdb has only the in-frame clones, and not every one. The sample contains about 200,000 clones, approximately 78% of which appear only once. The sequencing input was PBMCs. Receptors originate from a woman in her forties in good health and CMV-seronegative.

The chain has TRBV7-9 and TRBJ2-3; 9 bases fit TRBD1. In germline, CDR1 is SEHNR, CDR2 FQNEAQ (reference sequence). The J segment lost 5 bases and the V segment lost 6 bases, leaving 21 bases of the junction unmatched. This CDR3 is 19 amino acids long. CDR3 nucleotides: TGTGCCAGCAGGCTTACAGGGGGCCATGGCGGGAGTGGAGAAGATACGCAGTATTTT. This codes for CASRLTGGHGGSGEDTQYF.

Only a few counts were recorded for this clone. Other DNA sequences in this specimen translate into the identical CDR3. The gene calls are TRBV30 and TRBJ2-2; perhaps TRBD1 as D (6 bases). Germline V gene data show CDR1 as GTSNPN and CDR2 as SVGIG (reference sequence). This CDR3 has 15 amino acids. V was pared by 2 bases and J by 1 base, with 11 bases between. The CDR3, as DNA: TGTGCCTGGAGTTTTTTGGGACAGAACACCGGGGAGCTGTTTTTT. Translation gives CAWSFLGQNTGELFF.

This clone appeared a single time. This chain joins TRBV28 and TRBJ1-1; D is possibly TRBD1 (6 bases). Per the germline V gene, CDR1 is MDHEN and CDR2 is SYDVKM. V dropped 8 bases and J dropped 2 bases, with 18 bases sitting between them. This CDR3 is built from 15 residues. The CDR3 region has the DNA TGTGCCAGCGTCGAGCAGGGGTCGTTAAACACTGAAGCTTTCTTT. Encoded protein: CASVEQGSLNTEAFF.

This clone was seen a handful of times. This chain joins TRBV27 and TRBJ2-7; 10 bases map to TRBD1. The CDR3 sequence is 18 residues long. Germline V gene data show CDR1 as MNHEY and CDR2 as SMNVEV (reference sequence). J lost 3 bases, V lost 5 bases, and 16 bases had no gene match. CDR3 sequence (DNA): TGTGCCAGCAGTGCCATATTCCCCTGGACAGGGGGTTTCTACGAGCAGTACTTC. It is translated as CASSAIFPWTGGFYEQYF.

The rearrangement links TRBV11-2 to TRBJ2-7; the D gene is possibly TRBD1 (6 bases). V dropped 5 bases and J dropped 6 bases, with 14 bases sitting between them. This CDR3 is 13 amino acids long. CDR1 and CDR2 (germline): SGHAT, FQNNGV. The CDR3 reads CASSADSFREQYF. CDR3 sequence (DNA): TGTGCCAGCAGCGCGGACAGCTTTCGCGAGCAGTACTTC.

This clone has only a few counts. The CDR3 coding sequence is TGCGCCAGCAGTGAAGGGGTCTATGACGGCTACACCTTC. This sequence encodes CASSEGVYDGYTF. V is TRBV10-2 and J is TRBJ1-2; TRBD1 might be the D (5 bases). V dropped 3 bases and J dropped 8 bases, with 13 bases sitting between them. This CDR3 spans 13 amino acids. Germline CDR1 reads WSHSY; CDR2 reads SAAADI.

This clone was picked up a small number of times. This sample includes further DNA sequences coding for the same CDR3. The rearrangement links TRBV5-1 to TRBJ2-3, with TRBD2 identical over 13 bases. CDR3 size: 16 residues. V was clipped by 0 bases and J by 3 bases; unmatched bases: 1. Germline loops: CDR1 SGHRS, CDR2 YFSETQ. In DNA, the CDR3 is TGCGCCAGCAGCTTGGGGACTAGCGGGAGTACAGATACGCAGTATTTT. Residues: CASSLGTSGSTDTQYF. The variable domain in full, completed from reference TRBV5-1 and TRBJ2-3, reads KAGVTQTPRYLIKTRGQQVTLSCSPISGHRSVSWYQQTPGQGLQFLFEYFSETQRNKGNFPGRFSGRQFSNSRSEMNVSTLELGDSALYLCASSLGTSGSTDTQYFGPGTRLTVL.

This clone was counted only a few times. V and J are TRBV6-6 and TRBJ1-1; TRBD1 matches 8 bases. This CDR3 is built from 13 residues. The V gene end was trimmed by 5 bases and the J gene end by 4 bases; junction bases not matched to a gene: 3. The germline V gene encodes CDR1 MNHNY and CDR2 SVGAGI (reference sequence). CDR3 protein: CASSRDRGTEAFF. The CDR3 coding sequence is TGTGCCAGCAGTCGCGACAGGGGCACTGAAGCTTTCTTT.

This clone was observed a single time. The V gene is TRBV2, the J gene TRBJ2-3; 16 bases match TRBD2. The CDR3 has 19 residues. Germline trimming cut 4 bases from V and 6 bases from J; bases unmatched to any gene: 13. Germline CDR1 SNHLY, CDR2 FYNNEI. The chain's CDR3 is CASSVPGTSGRAILDTQYF. CDR3 in DNA: TGTGCCAGCAGTGTACCGGGGACTAGCGGGAGGGCCATATTGGATACGCAGTATTTT.

The chain joins TRBV5-1 to TRBJ2-7, with 8 bases fitting TRBD2. J was trimmed by 2 bases and V by 2 bases; bases with no gene match: 12. The CDR3 sequence is 17 residues long. Germline V gene lookup returns CDR1 SGHRS and CDR2 YFSETQ. The CDR3 DNA is TGCGCCAGCAGCTTAACCGGGACTAGACTAATTACCTACGAGCAGTACTTC. Translating gives CASSLTGTRLITYEQYF. Full variable domain (remainder filled in from reference TRBV5-1 and TRBJ2-7): KAGVTQTPRYLIKTRGQQVTLSCSPISGHRSVSWYQQTPGQGLQFLFEYFSETQRNKGNFPGRFSGRQFSNSRSEMNVSTLELGDSALYLCASSLTGTRLITYEQYFGPGTRLTVT.

The rearrangement joins TRBV5-1 to TRBJ1-5; D ambiguous. V was clipped by 5 bases and J by 6 bases, with 15 bases between them. This CDR3 has 14 amino acids. Germline V gives CDR1 SGHRS, CDR2 YFSETQ. CDR3 loop: CASSQLGGSQPQHF. In nucleotides, the CDR3 is TGCGCCAGCAGTCAACTGGGAGGGAGTCAGCCCCAGCATTTT.

The rearrangement links TRBV28 to TRBJ1-1; no definite D call. V lost 3 bases to trimming and J lost 3 bases, with 17 bases between them. From germline, CDR1 is MDHEN and CDR2 SYDVKM. CDR3 length: 16 amino acids. The DNA for the CDR3 is TGTGCCAGCAGTTTTAATCGAGAGGGCTCTGACACTGAAGCTTTCTTT. Protein product: CASSFNREGSDTEAFF.

The CDR3 protein is CASSKGMGQPQHF. Here the CDR3 DNA reads TGTGCCAGTAGTAAGGGGATGGGTCAGCCCCAGCATTTT. This chain links TRBV19 with TRBJ1-5, with D possibly being TRBD1 (5 bases). CDR1 is LNHDA, CDR2 SQIVND, per germline (reference sequence). V lost 4 bases and J lost 6, with 10 bases in between. The CDR3 has 13 amino acids.

V gene TRBV10-3 combines with J gene TRBJ2-1; 9 bases are shared with TRBD2. After removal of 4 bases from V and 4 bases from J, the junction contained 11 bases not matched to a gene. CDR1 and CDR2 from the germline V gene are ENHRY and SYGVKD. CDR3 length equals 17 residues. The CDR3 DNA is TGTGCCATCAGTGGGGGCCCGACTAGCGGAGGATACAATGAGCAGTTCTTC. It codes for CAISGGPTSGGYNEQFF.